This TCR beta chain was sequenced for a study of blood T cell repertoires in COVID-19. Germline CDR1 is LNHDA and CDR2 is SQIVND (reference sequence). J lost 1 base, V lost 1 base, and 8 bases had no gene match. There are 18 residues in the CDR3. Using immunoSEQ multiplex PCR, the repertoire was profiled, and TCRdb retains in-frame clones only, with some absent. The data contain 300,000 to 400,000 clones, approximately 89% of them singletons. This receptor was obtained from a woman under 30 who had recovered from COVID-19. Sequenced material: peripheral blood. The rearrangement joins TRBV19 to TRBJ2-3; 10 bases agree with TRBD2. The CDR3 protein is CASSIATSLAGGTDTQYF. The CDR3 DNA sequence: TGTGCCAGTAGTATAGCCACCTCGCTAGCGGGAGGCACAGATACGCAGTATTTT.